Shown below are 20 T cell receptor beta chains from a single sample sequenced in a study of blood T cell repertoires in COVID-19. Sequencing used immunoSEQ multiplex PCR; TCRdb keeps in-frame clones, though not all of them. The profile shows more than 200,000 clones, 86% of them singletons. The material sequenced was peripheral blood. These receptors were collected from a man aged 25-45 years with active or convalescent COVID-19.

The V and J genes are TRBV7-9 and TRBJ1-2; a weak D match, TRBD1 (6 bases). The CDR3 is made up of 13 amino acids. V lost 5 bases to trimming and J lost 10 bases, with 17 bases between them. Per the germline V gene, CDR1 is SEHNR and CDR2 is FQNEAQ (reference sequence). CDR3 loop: CASSRSDSHIYTF. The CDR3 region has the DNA TGTGCCAGCAGCCGATCGGACAGTCACATCTACACCTTC.

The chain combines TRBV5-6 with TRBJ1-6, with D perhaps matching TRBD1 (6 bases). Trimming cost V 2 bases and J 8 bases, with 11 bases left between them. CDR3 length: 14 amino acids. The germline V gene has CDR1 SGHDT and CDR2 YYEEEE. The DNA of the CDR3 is TGTGCCAGCAGCTTTGGACAGACGGATTCACCCCTCCACTTT. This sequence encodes CASSFGQTDSPLHF.

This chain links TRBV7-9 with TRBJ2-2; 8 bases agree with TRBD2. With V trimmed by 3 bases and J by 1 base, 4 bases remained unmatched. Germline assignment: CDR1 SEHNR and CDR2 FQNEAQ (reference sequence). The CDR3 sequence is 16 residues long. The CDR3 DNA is TGTGCCAGCAGCTTCGAGAGCGGGAGGAACACCGGGGAGCTGTTTTTT. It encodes CASSFESGRNTGELFF. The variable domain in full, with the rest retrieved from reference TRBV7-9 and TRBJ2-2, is DTGVSQNPRHKITKRGQNVTFRCDPISEHNRLYWYRQTLGQGPEFLTYFQNEAQLEKSRLLSDRFSAERPKGSFSTLEIQRTEQGDSAMYLCASSFESGRNTGELFFGEGSRLTVL.

CDR3 in DNA: TGTGCCAGCAGCATTGTTGGGGGGGACCACGGGACGTCAAATTACAATGAGCAGTTCTTC. Translation gives CASSIVGGDHGTSNYNEQFF. The J gene is TRBJ2-1, the V gene TRBV21-1; TRBD2, the table's D call, was not compared with the DNA. TRBV21-1 is annotated as a pseudogene. There are 20 residues in the CDR3.

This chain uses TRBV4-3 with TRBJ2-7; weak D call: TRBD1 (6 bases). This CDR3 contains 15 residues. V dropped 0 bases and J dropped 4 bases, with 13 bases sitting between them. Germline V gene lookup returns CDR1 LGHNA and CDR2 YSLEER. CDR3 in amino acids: CASSQDGGRAYEQYF. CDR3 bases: TGCGCCAGCAGCCAAGATGGGGGCAGAGCATACGAGCAGTACTTC.

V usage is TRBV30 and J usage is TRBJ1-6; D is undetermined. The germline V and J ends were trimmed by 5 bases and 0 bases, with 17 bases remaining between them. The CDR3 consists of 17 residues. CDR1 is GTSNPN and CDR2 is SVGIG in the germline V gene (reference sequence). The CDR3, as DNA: TGTGCCTGGGAAATAGCTGGCGGATCCTCCTATAATTCACCCCTCCACTTT. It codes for CAWEIAGGSSYNSPLHF.

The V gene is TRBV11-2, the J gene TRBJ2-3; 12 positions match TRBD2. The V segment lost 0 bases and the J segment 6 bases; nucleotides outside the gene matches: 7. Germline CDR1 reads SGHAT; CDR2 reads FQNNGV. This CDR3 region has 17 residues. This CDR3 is CASSLETSGGPVDTQYF. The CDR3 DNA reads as TGTGCCAGCAGCTTAGAAACTAGCGGGGGGCCCGTGGATACGCAGTATTTT.

CDR3 sequence (DNA): TGTGCCAGTACCATAGCCCCGTATAGCAATCAGCCCCAGCATTTT. Protein: CASTIAPYSNQPQHF. The gene calls are TRBV19 and TRBJ1-5, with D uncertain. The CDR3 runs to 15 residues. The germline V gene encodes CDR1 LNHDA and CDR2 SQIVND (reference sequence). V was shortened by 7 bases and J by 0 bases, with 13 bases between the two germline ends.

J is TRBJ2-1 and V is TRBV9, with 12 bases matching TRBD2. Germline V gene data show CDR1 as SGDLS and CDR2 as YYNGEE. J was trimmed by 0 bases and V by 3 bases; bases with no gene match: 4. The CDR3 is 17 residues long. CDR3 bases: TGTGCCAGCAGCGAATCTAGCGGGGGGGCCTCCTACAATGAGCAGTTCTTC. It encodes CASSESSGGASYNEQFF.

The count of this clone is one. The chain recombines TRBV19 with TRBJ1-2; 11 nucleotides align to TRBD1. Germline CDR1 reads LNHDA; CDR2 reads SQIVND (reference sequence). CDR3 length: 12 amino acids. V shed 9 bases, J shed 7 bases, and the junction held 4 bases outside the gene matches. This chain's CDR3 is CASGDRGVGYTF. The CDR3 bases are TGTGCCAGCGGGGACAGGGGGGTTGGCTACACCTTC.

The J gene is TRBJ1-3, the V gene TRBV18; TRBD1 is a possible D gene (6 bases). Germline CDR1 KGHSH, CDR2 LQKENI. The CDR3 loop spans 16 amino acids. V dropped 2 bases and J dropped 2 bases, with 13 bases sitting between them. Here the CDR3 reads CASSPEGDLTGNTIYF. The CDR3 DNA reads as TGTGCCAGCTCACCAGAGGGGGATTTGACTGGAAACACCATATATTTT.

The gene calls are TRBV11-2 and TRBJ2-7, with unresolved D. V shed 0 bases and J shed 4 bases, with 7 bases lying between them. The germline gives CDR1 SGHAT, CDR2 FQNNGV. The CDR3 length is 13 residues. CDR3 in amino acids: CASSLDETYEQYF. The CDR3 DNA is TGTGCCAGCAGCTTAGATGAAACATACGAGCAGTACTTC.

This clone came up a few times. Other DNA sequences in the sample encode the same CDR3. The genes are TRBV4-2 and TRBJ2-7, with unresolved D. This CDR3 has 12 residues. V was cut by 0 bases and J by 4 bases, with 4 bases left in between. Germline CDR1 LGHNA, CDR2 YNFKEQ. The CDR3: CASSQDGYEQYF. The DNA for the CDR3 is TGTGCCAGCAGCCAAGACGGTTACGAGCAGTACTTC.

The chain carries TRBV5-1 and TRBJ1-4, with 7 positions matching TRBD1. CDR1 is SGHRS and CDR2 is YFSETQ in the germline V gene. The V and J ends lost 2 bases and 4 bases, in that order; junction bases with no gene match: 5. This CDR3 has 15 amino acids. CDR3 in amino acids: CASSFRGHSNEKLFF. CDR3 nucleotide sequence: TGCGCCAGCAGCTTTAGGGGGCATAGTAATGAAAAACTGTTTTTT.

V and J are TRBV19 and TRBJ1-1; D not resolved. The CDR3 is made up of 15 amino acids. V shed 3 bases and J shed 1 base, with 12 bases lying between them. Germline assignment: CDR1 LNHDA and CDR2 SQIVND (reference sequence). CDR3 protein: CASSITNLPNTEAFF. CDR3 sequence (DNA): TGTGCCAGTAGTATCACAAACCTGCCGAACACTGAAGCTTTCTTT. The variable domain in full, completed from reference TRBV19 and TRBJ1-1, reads DGGITQSPKYLFRKEGQNVTLSCEQNLNHDAMYWYRQDPGQGLRLIYYSQIVNDFQKGDIAEGYSVSREKKESFPLTVTSAQKNPTAFYLCASSITNLPNTEAFFGQGTRLTVV.

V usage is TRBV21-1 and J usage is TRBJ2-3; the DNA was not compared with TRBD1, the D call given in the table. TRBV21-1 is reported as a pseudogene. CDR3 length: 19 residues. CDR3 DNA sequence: TGTGCCAGCAGCCCCTCCGGACAGGGAAAGACTAGCCAGGAGGGTACGCAGTATTTT. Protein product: CASSPSGQGKTSQEGTQYF.

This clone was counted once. The CDR3 reads CASTGNTEAFF. For the CDR3, the DNA is TGTGCCAGCACCGGGAACACTGAAGCTTTCTTT. This chain connects TRBV19 to TRBJ1-1; D uncertain. Germline CDR1 and CDR2: LNHDA and SQIVND (reference sequence). V lost 9 bases to trimming and J lost 1 base, with 6 bases between them. This CDR3 contains 11 residues.

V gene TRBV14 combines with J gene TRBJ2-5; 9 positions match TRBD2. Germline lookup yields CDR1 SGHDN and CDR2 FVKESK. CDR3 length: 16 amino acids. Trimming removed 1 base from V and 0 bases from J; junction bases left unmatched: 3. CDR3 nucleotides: TGTGCCAGCAGCCAAGGTGCGGGGGGGTACCAAGAGACCCAGTACTTC. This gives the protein CASSQGAGGYQETQYF.

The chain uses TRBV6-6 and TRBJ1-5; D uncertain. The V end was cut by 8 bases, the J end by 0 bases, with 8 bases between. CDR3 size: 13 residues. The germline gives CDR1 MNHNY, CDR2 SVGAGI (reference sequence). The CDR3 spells CASGQNSNQPQHF. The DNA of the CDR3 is TGTGCCAGCGGGCAAAATAGCAATCAGCCCCAGCATTTT.

The CDR3 DNA is TGTGCCAGCAGCAAAGTGTCCAGGTACACCGGGGAGCTGTTTTTT. This sequence encodes CASSKVSRYTGELFF. V and J are TRBV21-1 and TRBJ2-2; the table's TRBD1 call for D was not verified on the DNA. TRBV21-1 is termed a pseudogene. This CDR3 has 15 residues.